The 2 T cell receptor beta chains below were found in one sample sequenced in a study of blood T cell repertoires in COVID-19. This table comes from immunoSEQ multiplex PCR, and its TCRdb copy is limited to in-frame clones, with some not included. The top ten hold approximately 9.9% of the sample, which has 79,000 or so clones, approximately 85% seen once. Sequencing was performed on peripheral blood. The receptor set was obtained from a man in his sixties with COVID-19, enrolled during active disease.

About this clone itself: Because the CDR3's place on the DNA is in doubt, the DNA is left out and the CDR3 is given as listed by TCRdb. This sequence joins TRBV3-1 (or the pseudogene TRBV3-2) and TRBJ1-5; the D call TRBD1 from the table was never checked on the DNA. The CDR3 adds up to 15 amino acids, both ends counted. Looked up from germline, CDR1 is LGHDT and CDR2 is YNNKEL (reference sequence). Here the CDR3 reads CASSQDLAVDQPQHF.

The chain combines TRBV10-3 with TRBJ2-2; TRBD1 might be the D (6 bases). V was shortened by 0 bases and J by 0 bases, with 11 bases between the two germline ends. Germline loops: CDR1 ENHRY, CDR2 SYGVKD. The CDR3 loop spans 17 amino acids. CDR3 bases: TGTGCCATCAGTGAGTCGTCTGGGGGCGCGAACACCGGGGAGCTGTTTTTT. This sequence encodes CAISESSGGANTGELFF.